The 17 T cell receptor beta chains below were found in one sample sequenced in a study of blood T cells in healthy people across ages. It was with a sample-barcoded 5' primer and a J-beta primer mix that a second PCR of roughly 7 to 11 cycles was run. One entry per CDR3 protein results from TCRdb running MiXCR on the 5' RACE reads. The sample carries about 640,000 distinct CDR3 sequences, 25% to 35% recorded once. Sequencing was carried out using blood. All receptors come from a woman of 80 years or more in good health.

This clonotype was recorded many times. The V and J genes are TRBV4-3 and TRBJ2-7, with 10 positions matching TRBD1. Germline V gives CDR1 LGHNA, CDR2 YSLEER. The CDR3 totals 15 residues. V was clipped by 1 base and J by 3 bases; unmatched bases: 3. The CDR3 loop reads CASSQAWTGGYEQYF. CDR3 bases: TGCGCCAGCAGCCAAGCTTGGACAGGGGGCTACGAGCAGTACTTC.

This clonotype was counted ten times or more. V usage is TRBV11-2 and J usage is TRBJ2-7; TRBD1 matches at 7 bases. This CDR3 spans 13 amino acids. Germline CDR1 SGHAT, CDR2 FQNNGV. The J segment lost 3 bases and the V segment lost 8 bases, leaving 7 bases of the junction unmatched. This CDR3 is CASSWTGRYEQYF. The CDR3 coding sequence is TGTGCCAGCTCCTGGACAGGACGCTACGAGCAGTACTTC.

A note on this clonotype: A much larger clonotype is one base distant, so this may be a read error. The chain joins TRBV30 to TRBJ2-6; D ambiguous. Germline lookup yields CDR1 GTSNPN and CDR2 SVGIG (reference sequence). The CDR3 has 16 residues. Trimming removed 1 base at V and 3 bases at J, with 13 bases between. CDR3 sequence reads: CAWSDSCTFGANVLTF. In nucleotides, the CDR3 is TGTGCCTGGAGTGATAGTTGTACATTTGGGGCCAACGTCCTGACTTTC.

The table lists this clonotype with many counts. A much more abundant neighbour one base away suggests this may be a read error. The chain joins TRBV5-1 to TRBJ2-5; a weak D match, TRBD1 (6 bases). Between the trimmed V and J ends, which lost 4 bases and 11 bases, there was a span of 24 bases. Germline CDR1 and CDR2: SGHRS and YFSETQ. The CDR3 has 15 amino acids. CDR3 coding DNA: TGCGCCAGCAGCGCCCAAACCGGGACAATCAATGAGCAGTACTTC. Translation gives CASSAQTGTINEQYF.

This clonotype was counted ten times or more. The rearrangement joins TRBV6-1 to TRBJ1-2, with 7 bases lining up with TRBD1. Germline V gene lookup returns CDR1 MNHNS and CDR2 SASEGT. This CDR3 is built from 13 residues. V lost 6 bases, J lost 4 bases, and 5 bases stayed unmatched. The CDR3: CASRDRVSYGYTF. The CDR3 DNA reads as TGTGCCAGCAGAGACAGGGTCTCCTATGGCTACACCTTC.

This clonotype was detected many times. CDR3 bases: TGTGCCAGCAGTTACGGACTAGCGGGGGGGCTAAGCGAGCAGTACTTC. Translated: CASSYGLAGGLSEQYF. This chain joins TRBV2 and TRBJ2-7; TRBD2 matches at 15 bases. V gave up 5 bases and J gave up 6 bases; unmatched junction bases: 8. Germline V CDR1 and CDR2: SNHLY, FYNNEI. The CDR3 is 16 residues long. The full variable domain, completed using reference TRBV2 and TRBJ2-7, is EPEVTQTPSHQVTQMGQEVILRCVPISNHLYFYWYRQILGQKVEFLVSFYNNEISEKSEIFDDQFSVERPDGSNFTLKIRSTKLEDSAMYFCASSYGLAGGLSEQYFGPGTRLTVT.

This clonotype was counted many times. V usage is TRBV27 and J usage is TRBJ1-6, with 8 bases lining up with TRBD1. The CDR3 contains 14 residues. Losses at the gene ends were 3 bases for V and 8 bases for J; bases not matched to a gene: 3. Germline-derived CDR1 and CDR2 are MNHEY and SMNVEV (reference sequence). The chain's CDR3 is CASSLEDRDSPLHF. CDR3 in DNA: TGTGCCAGCAGTTTGGAGGACAGGGATTCACCCCTCCACTTT.

This clonotype was counted ten times or more. The J gene is TRBJ1-6, the V gene TRBV6-5, with D possibly TRBD1 on 5 matching bases. Trimming removed 2 bases at V and 7 bases at J, with 15 bases between. CDR1 is MNHEY, CDR2 SVGAGI, per germline. The CDR3 has 16 amino acids. CDR3 DNA sequence: TGTGCCAGCAGTTACAGGGGCGCGGGACGGAATTCACCCCTCCACTTT. Translating it yields CASSYRGAGRNSPLHF.

This clonotype was seen at least ten times. The chain recombines TRBV6-5 with TRBJ1-1, with TRBD1 identical over 8 bases. Trimming at V came to 0 bases and at J to 5 bases, leaving 8 bases not matched to a gene. In germline, CDR1 is MNHEY, CDR2 SVGAGI. The CDR3 is 16 residues long. In DNA, the CDR3 is TGTGCCAGCAGTTACTCGAGGGCAGGGGGCGAAACTGAAGCTTTCTTT. It codes for CASSYSRAGGETEAFF.

This clonotype was found a few times. J is TRBJ2-1 and V is TRBV25-1, with 8 bases identical to TRBD2. The tail of the sequence fits TRBJ2-7 better, so the J call may be wrong. This CDR3 comprises 14 residues. The germline V gene encodes CDR1 MGHDK and CDR2 SYGVNS. The CDR3 DNA is TGTGCCAGCAGTGATAGCGGGGTCTACAATGAGCAGTACTTC. This gives the protein CASSDSGVYNEQYF.

The J gene is TRBJ1-2, the V gene TRBV6-1, with a weak D call TRBD1 (5 bases). Trimming stripped 6 bases from V and 4 bases from J, with 18 bases between. Germline values: CDR1 MNHNS, CDR2 SASEGT. The CDR3 extends over 15 amino acids. The CDR3 coding sequence is TGTGCCAGCAGCGCGCAGGGACGGTCCCTCTATGGCTACACCTTC. Amino acids: CASSAQGRSLYGYTF.

This clonotype was seen only a few times. The V call is TRBV6-6, the J call TRBJ2-4, with 13 bases matching TRBD2. CDR1 and CDR2 (germline): MNHNY, SVGAGI (reference sequence). The length of the CDR3 is 17 residues. V lost 2 bases to trimming and J lost 13 bases; unmatched junction nucleotides: 14. The CDR3, as DNA: TGTGCCAGCAGTTACCGGACTAGCGGGGGAGTATCCTACGGGCAGTACTTC. It translates to CASSYRTSGGVSYGQYF.

In this sample, this clonotype turned up a few times. The chain couples TRBV27 to TRBJ2-2, with 7 bases that match TRBD1. The CDR3 spans 17 residues. Losses at the gene ends were 3 bases for V and 2 bases for J; bases not matched to a gene: 9. The germline gives CDR1 MNHEY, CDR2 SMNVEV (reference sequence). CDR3 sequence (DNA): TGTGCCAGCAGTTTTCATTCCGGGACAGTCAACACCGGGGAGCTGTTTTTT. This codes for CASSFHSGTVNTGELFF.

V is TRBV10-3 and J is TRBJ1-1; maybe TRBD1 (5 bases). The CDR3 spans 14 residues. V lost 7 bases and J lost 2, with 14 bases in between. The germline V gene has CDR1 ENHRY and CDR2 SYGVKD. This chain's CDR3 is CAITRDRENTEAFF. DNA for the CDR3: TGTGCCATCACGAGGGACCGAGAAAACACTGAAGCTTTCTTT.

This clonotype was detected many times. This rearrangement joins TRBV3-1 to TRBJ2-3; tentatively, D is TRBD2 (6 bases). The germline V and J ends were trimmed by 4 bases and 0 bases, with 8 bases remaining between them. From germline, CDR1 is LGHDT and CDR2 YNNKEL (reference sequence). The CDR3 totals 14 residues. The CDR3 nucleotides are TGTGCCAGCAGCCGGGACTTAAGCACAGATACGCAGTATTTT. Amino acid sequence: CASSRDLSTDTQYF.

This clonotype was counted many times. This chain links TRBV27 with TRBJ1-6; D remains ambiguous. Germline V gene sequence: CDR1 MNHEY, CDR2 SMNVEV (reference sequence). The CDR3 length is 15 residues. V lost 2 bases and J 6 bases, leaving 11 bases between the germline ends. CDR3 loop: CASSLSPGFNSPLHF. The CDR3 DNA sequence: TGTGCCAGCAGTTTAAGTCCCGGATTTAATTCACCCCTCCACTTT.

This clonotype has at least ten counts. The J gene is TRBJ2-3, the V gene TRBV9; D not certain. The V end was cut by 4 bases, the J end by 2 bases, with 5 bases between. CDR1 and CDR2 (germline): SGDLS, YYNGEE. This CDR3 has 12 amino acids. The CDR3 region has the DNA TGTGCCAGCAGCAAGATCACAGATACGCAGTATTTT. It is translated as CASSKITDTQYF.